These T cell receptor beta chains were read from a single sample in a study of Graves' ophthalmopathy and Graves' hyperthyroidism. TCRdb re-called the multiplex PCR reads through MiXCR, storing one row per CDR3 protein. The table records about 620,000 distinct CDR3 sequences, 20% to 25% of them present only once. The sequenced material came from peripheral blood. The receptors come from a woman aged 18-29 years with stable Graves' hyperthyroidism. Some clones in this sample may be carry-over from other donors' samples. Each CDR3 is given with its conserved first and last residue. Fields, in order: V gene, D gene, J gene, clone size, CDR3 protein, CDR3 DNA. The D gene is left open where the match is weak. Expanded clones get a size class; other rows say once, few or many, or leave the size out.

TRBV20-1,TRBD1,TRBJ2-2,NA,CSARGGTANTGELFF,TGCAGTGCTAGAGGGGGGACAGCGAACACCGGGGAGCTGTTTTTT
TRBV11-1,TRBD1,TRBJ1-6,NA,CASSLRAQGGTAVYSPLHF,TGTGCCAGCAGCTTGAGGGCCCAGGGGGGCACCGCAGTATATTCACCCCTCCACTTT
TRBV15,NA,TRBJ1-2,many,CATSRETRERGNYGYTF,TGTGCCACCAGCAGAGAGACCAGGGAAAGGGGTAACTATGGCTACACCTTC
TRBV28,TRBD1,TRBJ2-6,many,CASSPLKIDRDGANVLTF,TGTGCCAGCAGTCCCCTAAAGATCGACAGGGATGGGGCCAACGTCCTGACTTTC
TRBV11-2,NA,TRBJ1-1,many,CASSPYSGTEAFF,TGTGCCAGCAGCCCCTATTCCGGCACTGAAGCTTTCTTT
TRBV12-3/TRBV12-4,NA,TRBJ2-7,many,CASNRTPKGEQYF,TGTGCCAGCAACCGGACACCCAAGGGCGAGCAGTACTTC
TRBV12-3/TRBV12-4,NA,TRBJ2-2,few,CAWDGENTGELFF,TGTGCCTGGGACGGGGAAAACACCGGGGAGCTGTTTTTT
TRBV27,NA,TRBJ2-7,NA,CASSPNSGYYEQYF,TGTGCCAGCAGCCCCAACTCAGGCTACTACGAGCAGTACTTC
TRBV20-1,NA,TRBJ1-1,many,CSARSPGRPGGNTEAFF,TGCAGTGCTAGATCTCCTGGGCGCCCCGGAGGGAACACTGAAGCTTTCTTT
TRBV6-5,NA,TRBJ1-1,NA,CASSLDRWFGGNTEAFF,TGTGCCAGCAGTTTAGACAGGTGGTTTGGAGGGAATACTGAAGCTTTCTTT
TRBV28,NA,TRBJ2-4,many,CASSPHEKNIQYF,TGTGCCAGCAGTCCTCACGAGAAAAACATTCAGTACTTC
TRBV7-8,TRBD1,TRBJ1-5,few,CASSFGTGGQPQHF,TGTGCCAGCAGCTTTGGGACAGGGGGTCAGCCCCAGCATTTT